Listed below are T cell receptor beta chains from one sample, sequenced in a study of radiation and T cells in renal cell carcinoma. Only in-frame clones appear in the TCRdb table, and some are missing; sequencing was by immunoSEQ multiplex PCR. The sample has about 22,000 clones, 40% to 55% seen once. The source was tumor tissue, collected from a patient whose treatment included radiotherapy and nephrectomy. Every receptor here comes from a woman aged 50 to 60 with renal cell carcinoma. The CDR3 runs from the conserved cysteine through the conserved F or W. Each record gives: J gene, D gene, clone size, V gene, CDR3 protein, CDR3 DNA. The D gene is left open where the match is weak. Some rows have no size entry. The others give once, few or many, or a class for an expanded clone.

J gene: TRBJ1-2; D gene: .; clone size: few; V gene: TRBV30; CDR3 protein: CAWKQGGYTF; CDR3 DNA: TGTGCCTGGAAACAGGGTGGCTACACCTTC
J gene: TRBJ2-7; D gene: TRBD2; clone size: .; V gene: TRBV28; CDR3 protein: CASSHFERGGSYEQYF; CDR3 DNA: TGTGCCAGCAGTCACTTTGAGCGGGGGGGCTCCTACGAGCAGTACTTC
J gene: TRBJ1-2; D gene: TRBD1; clone size: few; V gene: TRBV30; CDR3 protein: CAWSGGNYGYTF; CDR3 DNA: TGTGCCTGGTCAGGGGGAAACTATGGCTACACCTTC
J gene: TRBJ1-4; D gene: .; clone size: .; V gene: TRBV7-9; CDR3 protein: CASSPGGGYEKLFF; CDR3 DNA: TGTGCCAGCAGCCCCGGGGGAGGGTATGAAAAACTGTTTTTT
J gene: TRBJ2-7; D gene: TRBD1; clone size: few; V gene: TRBV30; CDR3 protein: CALGQRYEQYF; CDR3 DNA: TGTGCCTTGGGACAGCGCTACGAGCAGTACTTC
J gene: TRBJ1-2; D gene: .; clone size: .; V gene: TRBV2; CDR3 protein: CASKGRASDTSNYGYTF; CDR3 DNA: TGTGCCAGCAAGGGTCGTGCCTCGGACACCTCTAACTATGGCTACACCTTC
J gene: TRBJ1-6; D gene: .; clone size: .; V gene: TRBV6-1; CDR3 protein: CASSEERDSPLHF; CDR3 DNA: TGTGCCAGCAGTGAAGAGCGGGATTCACCCCTCCACTTT
J gene: TRBJ1-1; D gene: .; clone size: .; V gene: TRBV5-5; CDR3 protein: CASSYTAGPGTEAFF; CDR3 DNA: TGTGCCAGCAGCTACACAGCGGGTCCAGGGACTGAAGCTTTCTTT
J gene: TRBJ1-6; D gene: .; clone size: .; V gene: TRBV6-4; CDR3 protein: CASSPMSSYNSPLHF; CDR3 DNA: TGTGCCAGCAGTCCGATGAGCTCCTATAATTCACCCCTCCACTTT
J gene: TRBJ2-7; D gene: TRBD1; clone size: .; V gene: TRBV5-1; CDR3 protein: CASSFLQGGNEQYF; CDR3 DNA: TGCGCCAGCAGCTTCCTACAGGGGGGCAACGAGCAGTACTTC
J gene: TRBJ2-2; D gene: .; clone size: .; V gene: TRBV16; CDR3 protein: CASSQSRTPEWELFF; CDR3 DNA: TGTGCCAGCAGCCAATCCCGGACACCTGAGTGGGAGCTGTTTTTT
J gene: TRBJ2-5; D gene: TRBD2; clone size: .; V gene: TRBV5-5; CDR3 protein: CASSPPQRGGGTQYF; CDR3 DNA: TGTGCCAGCAGTCCCCCTCAGCGGGGGGGCGGGACCCAGTACTTC
J gene: TRBJ2-5; D gene: .; clone size: .; V gene: TRBV5-8; CDR3 protein: CASSLGTRRDQETQYF; CDR3 DNA: TGTGCCAGCAGCTTGGGGACAAGGAGAGACCAAGAGACCCAGTACTTC
J gene: TRBJ1-6; D gene: TRBD1; clone size: few; V gene: TRBV6-5; CDR3 protein: CASSDVQGSSPLHF; CDR3 DNA: TGTGCCAGCAGCGATGTACAGGGGAGTTCACCCCTCCACTTT
J gene: TRBJ1-1; D gene: .; clone size: many; V gene: TRBV4-1; CDR3 protein: CASSHPSTGSEAFF; CDR3 DNA: TGCGCCAGCAGCCATCCCTCCACCGGCTCTGAAGCTTTCTTT
J gene: TRBJ2-1; D gene: .; clone size: .; V gene: TRBV5-1; CDR3 protein: CASSFVPGTAYNEQFF; CDR3 DNA: TGCGCCAGCAGCTTCGTGCCTGGGACGGCCTACAATGAGCAGTTCTTC
J gene: TRBJ1-2; D gene: .; clone size: .; V gene: TRBV2; CDR3 protein: CASSEGLTDLYGYTF; CDR3 DNA: TGTGCCAGCAGTGAGGGTTTGACAGATCTATATGGCTACACCTTC
J gene: TRBJ1-6; D gene: .; clone size: few; V gene: TRBV4-3; CDR3 protein: CASSQDGTTNSPLHF; CDR3 DNA: TGCGCCAGCAGCCAAGATGGGACGACGAATTCACCCCTCCACTTT
J gene: TRBJ2-5; D gene: TRBD2; clone size: .; V gene: TRBV4-3; CDR3 protein: CASSRTTSVLETQYF; CDR3 DNA: TGCGCCAGCAGCCGAACGACTAGCGTCTTAGAGACCCAGTACTTC
J gene: TRBJ1-2; D gene: .; clone size: medium-sized; V gene: TRBV6-5; CDR3 protein: CASSYSGVHGYTF; CDR3 DNA: TGTGCCAGCAGTTATTCCGGGGTCCATGGCTACACCTTC
J gene: TRBJ2-7; D gene: TRBD1; clone size: .; V gene: TRBV7-9; CDR3 protein: CASSLTGTGSYEQYF; CDR3 DNA: TGTGCCAGCAGCTTAACCGGGACAGGATCCTACGAGCAGTACTTC
J gene: TRBJ1-2; D gene: .; clone size: .; V gene: TRBV7-9; CDR3 protein: CASSSGGYGYTF; CDR3 DNA: TGTGCCAGCAGCAGCGGGGGGTATGGCTACACCTTC
J gene: TRBJ2-7; D gene: .; clone size: few; V gene: TRBV14; CDR3 protein: CASSQDLGLSYEQYF; CDR3 DNA: TGTGCCAGCAGCCAAGACTTAGGCCTATCCTACGAGCAGTACTTC
J gene: TRBJ1-2; D gene: TRBD1; clone size: .; V gene: TRBV5-1; CDR3 protein: CASSLEADRGLRYTF; CDR3 DNA: TGCGCCAGCAGCTTAGAGGCCGACAGGGGATTAAGGTACACCTTC
J gene: TRBJ1-2; D gene: .; clone size: large; V gene: TRBV29-1; CDR3 protein: CSVALGYGYTF; CDR3 DNA: TGCAGCGTTGCCCTGGGGTATGGCTACACCTTC
J gene: TRBJ2-7; D gene: TRBD1; clone size: .; V gene: TRBV4-3; CDR3 protein: CASSRGTGGVHEQYF; CDR3 DNA: TGCGCCAGCAGCCGAGGGACAGGGGGCGTTCACGAGCAGTACTTC
J gene: TRBJ1-5; D gene: .; clone size: .; V gene: TRBV13; CDR3 protein: CASSEWQDSNQPQHF; CDR3 DNA: TGTGCCAGCAGTGAATGGCAGGATAGCAATCAGCCCCAGCATTTT
J gene: TRBJ1-2; D gene: .; clone size: .; V gene: TRBV30; CDR3 protein: CAWGPPVRSGGYTF; CDR3 DNA: TGTGCCTGGGGACCTCCCGTAAGGTCCGGTGGCTACACCTTC
J gene: TRBJ1-4; D gene: .; clone size: .; V gene: TRBV5-1; CDR3 protein: CASSLGGGEKLFF; CDR3 DNA: TGCGCCAGCAGCTTGGGGGGAGGCGAAAAACTGTTTTTT
J gene: TRBJ1-2; D gene: .; clone size: few; V gene: TRBV19; CDR3 protein: CASKMGVQGYTF; CDR3 DNA: TGTGCCAGTAAAATGGGGGTACAAGGCTACACCTTC
J gene: TRBJ2-5; D gene: TRBD2; clone size: .; V gene: TRBV5-1; CDR3 protein: CASRASGDGRETQYF; CDR3 DNA: TGCGCCAGCAGGGCGAGCGGGGACGGAAGGGAGACCCAGTACTTC
J gene: TRBJ1-3; D gene: .; clone size: once; V gene: TRBV7-9; CDR3 protein: CASSLNPAASGNTIYF; CDR3 DNA: TGTGCCAGCAGCTTAAACCCCGCTGCTTCTGGAAACACCATATATTTT
J gene: TRBJ1-2; D gene: .; clone size: .; V gene: TRBV5-1; CDR3 protein: CASSLEVRGYGYTF; CDR3 DNA: TGCGCCAGCAGCTTGGAGGTCAGGGGCTATGGCTACACCTTC
J gene: TRBJ2-1; D gene: .; clone size: .; V gene: TRBV30; CDR3 protein: CAWSVGGGNGDEQFF; CDR3 DNA: TGTGCCTGGAGTGTAGGAGGGGGCAATGGGGATGAGCAGTTCTTC
J gene: TRBJ1-1; D gene: TRBD1; clone size: .; V gene: TRBV6-5; CDR3 protein: CASRRTGHTEAFF; CDR3 DNA: TGTGCCAGCAGACGGACAGGGCACACTGAAGCTTTCTTT
J gene: TRBJ2-7; D gene: TRBD1; clone size: .; V gene: TRBV7-9; CDR3 protein: CASSPRDRGGYEQYF; CDR3 DNA: TGTGCCAGCAGCCCGCGCGACAGGGGAGGCTACGAGCAGTACTTC
J gene: TRBJ1-1; D gene: .; clone size: .; V gene: TRBV6-4; CDR3 protein: CASSLRLGNTEAFF; CDR3 DNA: TGTGCCAGCAGTTTAAGGTTGGGGAACACTGAAGCTTTCTTT
J gene: TRBJ1-2; D gene: .; clone size: few; V gene: TRBV2; CDR3 protein: CASSVAPDYGYTF; CDR3 DNA: TGTGCCAGCAGTGTGGCGCCCGACTATGGCTACACCTTC
J gene: TRBJ1-4; D gene: TRBD1; clone size: .; V gene: TRBV5-7; CDR3 protein: CASSFGTGIQKLFF; CDR3 DNA: TGTGCCAGCAGCTTCGGGACAGGGATTCAAAAACTGTTTTTT
J gene: TRBJ2-5; D gene: .; clone size: many; V gene: TRBV4-2; CDR3 protein: CASSPRARGETQYF; CDR3 DNA: TGTGCCAGCAGCCCAAGGGCACGGGGGGAGACCCAGTACTTC
J gene: TRBJ1-4; D gene: .; clone size: .; V gene: TRBV5-1; CDR3 protein: CASSLSSGNEKLFF; CDR3 DNA: TGCGCCAGCAGCTTGTCGTCCGGTAATGAAAAACTGTTTTTT
J gene: TRBJ1-4; D gene: TRBD1; clone size: few; V gene: TRBV9; CDR3 protein: CASSLGQGKGKLFF; CDR3 DNA: TGTGCCAGCAGCCTCGGACAGGGAAAGGGAAAACTGTTTTTT
J gene: TRBJ2-3; D gene: TRBD1; clone size: few; V gene: TRBV7-8; CDR3 protein: CASSFGQADTQYF; CDR3 DNA: TGTGCCAGCAGCTTCGGACAGGCAGATACGCAGTATTTT
J gene: TRBJ2-1; D gene: TRBD2; clone size: .; V gene: TRBV5-1; CDR3 protein: CASSLAIAGGVYNEQFF; CDR3 DNA: TGCGCCAGCAGCTTGGCAATAGCGGGGGGCGTCTACAATGAGCAGTTCTTC
J gene: TRBJ2-7; D gene: .; clone size: .; V gene: TRBV7-2; CDR3 protein: CASSHLYEQYF; CDR3 DNA: TGTGCCAGCAGCCACCTCTACGAGCAGTACTTC
J gene: TRBJ2-3; D gene: .; clone size: .; V gene: TRBV10-3; CDR3 protein: CAISEVKPSDTQYF; CDR3 DNA: TGTGCCATCAGTGAGGTCAAACCGTCAGATACGCAGTATTTT
J gene: TRBJ1-1; D gene: .; clone size: .; V gene: TRBV30; CDR3 protein: CAWSVGYGGGEAFF; CDR3 DNA: TGTGCCTGGAGTGTAGGGTATGGGGGGGGAGAAGCTTTCTTT
J gene: TRBJ1-3; D gene: .; clone size: once; V gene: TRBV10-3; CDR3 protein: CAMNQGLGNTIYF; CDR3 DNA: TGTGCCATGAACCAGGGACTTGGAAACACCATATATTTT
J gene: TRBJ2-4; D gene: TRBD1; clone size: .; V gene: TRBV5-1; CDR3 protein: CASSQGTGINIQYF; CDR3 DNA: TGCGCCAGCAGCCAGGGGACAGGGATAAACATTCAGTACTTC